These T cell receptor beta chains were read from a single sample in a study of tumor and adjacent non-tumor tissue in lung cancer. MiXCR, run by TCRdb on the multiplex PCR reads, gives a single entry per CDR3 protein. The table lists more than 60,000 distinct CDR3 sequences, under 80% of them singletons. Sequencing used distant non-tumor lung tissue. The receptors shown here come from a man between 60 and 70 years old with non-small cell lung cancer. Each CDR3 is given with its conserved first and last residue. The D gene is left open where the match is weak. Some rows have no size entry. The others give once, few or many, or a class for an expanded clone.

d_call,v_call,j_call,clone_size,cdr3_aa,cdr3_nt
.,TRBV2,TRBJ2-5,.,CANMGTAFQETHYF,TGTGCCAACATGGGGACGGCCTTTCAAGAGACCCACTACTTC
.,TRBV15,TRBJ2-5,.,CATSSQEGGQETQYF,TGTGCCACCAGCAGTCAAGAGGGCGGGCAAGAGACCCAGTACTTC
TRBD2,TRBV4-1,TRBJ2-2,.,CASSSAINTGGLFF,TGCGCCAGCAGCTCTGCCATAAACACCGGGGGGTTGTTTTTT
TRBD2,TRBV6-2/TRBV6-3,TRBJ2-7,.,CARSYGGDEHYF,TGTGCCAGGAGTTACGGGGGGGACGAGCACTACTTC
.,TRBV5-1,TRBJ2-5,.,CASSLGIAPSGETQYF,TGCGCCAGCAGCTTGGGTATAGCCCCATCTGGAGAGACTCAGTATTTC
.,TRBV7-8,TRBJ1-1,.,CVSSPSPRMVDFF,TGTGTAAGCAGCCCCTCTCCTCGAATGGTAGATTTCTTT
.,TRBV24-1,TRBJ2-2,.,CATSRPGSTGDLFF,TGTGCCACCAGTCGCCCGGGATCGACCGGGGATCTGTTTTTT
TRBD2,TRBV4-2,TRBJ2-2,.,CTSSPSDWASGTNTGELFF,TGTACCAGCAGTCCGTCGGATTGGGCTAGCGGGACCAACACCGGGGAGCTGTTTTTT
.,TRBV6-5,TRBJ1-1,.,CASSYGGQVPTGPFF,TGTGCCAGCAGTTACGGCGGTCAGGTGCCCACTGGACCTTTCTTT
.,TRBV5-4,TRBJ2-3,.,CASSPIELEPGDTHYF,TGTGCCAGCAGCCCTATCGAGCTGGAGCCCGGAGATACGCACTACTTT
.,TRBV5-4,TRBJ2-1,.,CTSSLVGEYNKQFF,TGTACCAGCAGCTTGGTGGGGGAATACAATAAGCAGTTCTTC
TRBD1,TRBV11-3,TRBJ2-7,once,CTSSPPGQGALEHYF,TGTACCAGCAGCCCCCCGGGACAGGGGGCTCTGGAGCATTACTTC
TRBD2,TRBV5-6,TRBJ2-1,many,CASRGDSGRDYNEQFF,TGTGCCAGCCGGGGGGATAGCGGGAGGGATTACAATGAGCAGTTCTTC
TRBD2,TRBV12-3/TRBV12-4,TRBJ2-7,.,CASNPTCGSYEQYF,TGTGCCAGCAATCCGACCTGCGGGAGTTACGAGCAGTACTTC
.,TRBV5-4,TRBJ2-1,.,CASSLRGGEEQFF,TGTGCCAGCAGCCTTCGCGGGGGCGAAGAGCAATTCTTC
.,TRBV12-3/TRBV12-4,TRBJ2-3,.,CASSFWVSSTNTQYF,TGTGCCAGCAGTTTTTGGGTCTCAAGTACAAATACGCAGTATTTT
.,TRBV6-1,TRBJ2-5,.,CASKGLPETQYF,TGTGCCAGCAAGGGACTTCCAGAGACTCAGTACTTC
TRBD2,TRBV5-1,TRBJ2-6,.,CAGSLVASGSSGANVLTF,TGCGCCGGCAGCTTGGTGGCTAGCGGTAGTTCTGGGGCCAACGTCCTGACTTTC
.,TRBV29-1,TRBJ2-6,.,CSVRVSSSGTNVLTF,TGCAGCGTGAGGGTCTCTAGTTCGGGTACCAACGTCCTGACTTTC
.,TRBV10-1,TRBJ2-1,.,CASSENSGNEQIF,TGCGCCAGCAGTGAGAATTCGGGGAATGAGCAGATCTTC
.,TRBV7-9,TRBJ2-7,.,CTSSLAGGATYEQYF,TGTACCAGCAGCTTAGCAGGGGGGGCGACCTACGAGCAGTACTTC
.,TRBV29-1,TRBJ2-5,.,CSVETCVHETQYF,TGCAGCGTTGAAACATGTGTACATGAGACTCAGTACTTC
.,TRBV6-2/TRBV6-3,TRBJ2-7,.,CASSAIFGRQYEQYF,TGTGCCAGCAGTGCCATATTCGGGAGACAGTACGAGCAGTACTTC
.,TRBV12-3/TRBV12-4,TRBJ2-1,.,CVNSFPKRDHNEQFF,TGTGTCAACAGTTTCCCTAAGAGGGACCACAATGAGCAGTTCTTC
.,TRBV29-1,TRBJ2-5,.,CSVDFQTDTQYF,TGCAGCGTTGATTTCCAGACTGATACCCAGTACTTC
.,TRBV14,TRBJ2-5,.,CESSQVRGQETQYF,TGTGAAAGCAGCCAAGTCCGGGGCCAAGAGACCCAGTACTTC
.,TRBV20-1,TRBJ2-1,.,CSTRDRTGRGENYNEQFF,TGCAGTACTAGAGATCGCACGGGTAGAGGAGAAAATTACAATGAGCAGTTCTTC
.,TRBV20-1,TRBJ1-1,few,CSARDLGRNMNTEAFF,TGCAGTGCTAGAGATCTAGGCCGGAATATGAACACTGAAGCTTTCTTT
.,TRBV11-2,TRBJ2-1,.,CTSSSLNEQFF,TGTACCAGCAGCTCCTTAAATGAACAGTTCTTC
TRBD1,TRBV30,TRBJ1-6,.,CAWSSGTGCPPLHF,TGTGCCTGGAGCTCCGGGACAGGGTGTCCACCCCTCCACTTT
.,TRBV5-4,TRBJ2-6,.,CASDLVRSGAYVLTF,TGTGCCAGCGACTTGGTTCGCTCTGGGGCCTACGTCCTGACATTC
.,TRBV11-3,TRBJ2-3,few,CASRSGVAGSTDTQYF,TGTGCCAGCCGCTCCGGGGTAGCAGGTAGCACAGATACGCAGTATTTT
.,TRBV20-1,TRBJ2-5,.,CNASAKGPTETQYF,TGTAATGCTAGTGCCAAAGGACCAACGGAGACCCAGTACTTC
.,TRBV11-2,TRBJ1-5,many,CASSFTDNQPQHF,TGTGCCAGCAGCTTCACCGACAATCAGCCCCAGCATTTT
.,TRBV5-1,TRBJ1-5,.,CASSFGLGGTDTQHF,TGCGCCAGCAGCTTTGGGCTAGGAGGCACAGATACGCAGCATTTT
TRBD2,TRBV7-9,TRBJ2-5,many,CASSFSSGRALGETQYF,TGTGCCAGCAGCTTTTCGAGCGGGAGGGCCCTGGGGGAGACCCAGTACTTC
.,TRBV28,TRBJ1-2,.,CACSPLGTKTGYAF,TGTGCCTGCAGTCCACTAGGGACCAAAACTGGCTACGCCTTC
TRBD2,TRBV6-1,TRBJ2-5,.,CGSRRSGLAGETHYF,TGTGGCAGCAGACGCTCGGGACTAGCGGGAGAGACCCACTACTTC
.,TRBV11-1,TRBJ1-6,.,CVSSPERPPEPLHF,TGTGTCAGCAGCCCGGAACGGCCCCCGGAACCCCTCCACTTT
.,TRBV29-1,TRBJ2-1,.,CSVEGWQAENEQFF,TGCAGCGTTGAGGGCTGGCAGGCCGAAAATGAGCAGTTTTTC
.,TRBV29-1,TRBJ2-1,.,CSVPQLTGSGNEQFF,TGCAGCGTTCCACAATTAACGGGATCTGGGAATGAGCAATTCTTC
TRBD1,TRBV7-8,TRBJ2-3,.,CASSPGDRGRRRPQYF,TGTGCTAGCAGCCCTGGGGACAGGGGGCGCCGGCGGCCCCAGTATTTT
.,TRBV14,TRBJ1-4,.,CASGRDGLDEKLFF,TGTGCCAGCGGCCGGGATGGATTGGATGAAAAACTGTTTTTT
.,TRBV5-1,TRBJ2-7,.,CTSSLDWGAEQYF,TGCACCAGTAGCTTGGACTGGGGTGCCGAGCAGTACTTC
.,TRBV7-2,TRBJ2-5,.,CPSSLAFAETQYF,TGTCCCAGCAGCTTAGCTTTTGCAGAGACCCAGTACTTC
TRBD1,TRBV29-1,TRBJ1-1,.,CSVPPRGLDTEAFF,TGCAGCGTTCCCCCCAGGGGGCTTGACACTGAAGCTTTCTTT
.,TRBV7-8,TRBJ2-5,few,CASSLLINSVETQYF,TGTGCCAGCAGCTTACTTATAAATTCGGTGGAGACCCAGTACTTC
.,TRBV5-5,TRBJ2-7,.,CASSLIMNSYEQYF,TGTGCCAGCAGCTTGATTATGAACTCCTATGAGCAGTACTTC
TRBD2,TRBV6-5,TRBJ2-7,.,CASIYSRRESAEQYF,TGTGCCAGCATTTACTCGAGGCGGGAGTCGGCTGAGCAATACTTC
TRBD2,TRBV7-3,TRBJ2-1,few,CASSLGATSGYNEQFF,TGTGCCAGCAGCCTCGGCGCGACTAGCGGCTACAATGAGCAGTTCTTC
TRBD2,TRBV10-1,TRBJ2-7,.,CASDEGTSEDYEQYF,TGCGCCAGCGATGAAGGGACTAGCGAAGACTACGAGCAGTACTTC
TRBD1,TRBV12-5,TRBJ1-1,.,CAGGLEVSGQSLSNTEAFF,TGTGCTGGTGGTTTGGAGGTTTCGGGACAGAGCTTATCGAACACTGAAGCTTTCTTT
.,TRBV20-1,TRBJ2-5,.,CSARDHLPLGLGETQYF,TGCAGTGCTAGAGATCACCTGCCCTTGGGTCTCGGGGAGACCCAGTACTTC
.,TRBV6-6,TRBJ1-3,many,CASSQSISGNTIYF,TGTGCCAGCAGTCAGAGTATCTCTGGAAACACCATATATTTT
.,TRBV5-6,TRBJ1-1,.,CASSIQARLGDTEAFF,TGTGCCAGCAGCATACAGGCGAGACTTGGGGACACTGAAGCTTTCTTT